One TCR beta chain is described in this entry. The antigen remains undetermined. The PCR employed 60 Vbeta primers together with 13 Jbeta primers. Generated by immunoSEQ multiplex PCR, the TCRdb table keeps only in-frame clones and is missing some. The sample yields over 250,000 clones, 86% seen once. The data were obtained in a study of cytomegalovirus exposure and HLA in healthy donors. Study details: One earlier analysis, a look at 200 million or so T cells, found more than 100 million unique TCR beta sequences. Study-wide findings and caveats: In vitro data verified a few CMV-associated chains as specific for CMV antigens. Most of the CMV-associated TCR beta chains (in a later analysis) appeared to be HLA-restricted.

This receptor was obtained from a man in his forties or fifties in good health and CMV-seropositive. The source material was PBMCs.

As DNA, the CDR3 is TGCGCCAGCAGCTTGAAGGGCGCGGGAGGGTTCTCCTACGAGCAGTACTTC. Protein sequence: CASSLKGAGGFSYEQYF. V gene TRBV5-1 combines with J gene TRBJ2-7, with 9 bases fitting TRBD2. Germline lookup yields CDR1 SGHRS and CDR2 YFSETQ. The CDR3 spans 17 residues. After removal of 1 base from V and 0 bases from J, the junction contained 8 bases not matched to a gene.